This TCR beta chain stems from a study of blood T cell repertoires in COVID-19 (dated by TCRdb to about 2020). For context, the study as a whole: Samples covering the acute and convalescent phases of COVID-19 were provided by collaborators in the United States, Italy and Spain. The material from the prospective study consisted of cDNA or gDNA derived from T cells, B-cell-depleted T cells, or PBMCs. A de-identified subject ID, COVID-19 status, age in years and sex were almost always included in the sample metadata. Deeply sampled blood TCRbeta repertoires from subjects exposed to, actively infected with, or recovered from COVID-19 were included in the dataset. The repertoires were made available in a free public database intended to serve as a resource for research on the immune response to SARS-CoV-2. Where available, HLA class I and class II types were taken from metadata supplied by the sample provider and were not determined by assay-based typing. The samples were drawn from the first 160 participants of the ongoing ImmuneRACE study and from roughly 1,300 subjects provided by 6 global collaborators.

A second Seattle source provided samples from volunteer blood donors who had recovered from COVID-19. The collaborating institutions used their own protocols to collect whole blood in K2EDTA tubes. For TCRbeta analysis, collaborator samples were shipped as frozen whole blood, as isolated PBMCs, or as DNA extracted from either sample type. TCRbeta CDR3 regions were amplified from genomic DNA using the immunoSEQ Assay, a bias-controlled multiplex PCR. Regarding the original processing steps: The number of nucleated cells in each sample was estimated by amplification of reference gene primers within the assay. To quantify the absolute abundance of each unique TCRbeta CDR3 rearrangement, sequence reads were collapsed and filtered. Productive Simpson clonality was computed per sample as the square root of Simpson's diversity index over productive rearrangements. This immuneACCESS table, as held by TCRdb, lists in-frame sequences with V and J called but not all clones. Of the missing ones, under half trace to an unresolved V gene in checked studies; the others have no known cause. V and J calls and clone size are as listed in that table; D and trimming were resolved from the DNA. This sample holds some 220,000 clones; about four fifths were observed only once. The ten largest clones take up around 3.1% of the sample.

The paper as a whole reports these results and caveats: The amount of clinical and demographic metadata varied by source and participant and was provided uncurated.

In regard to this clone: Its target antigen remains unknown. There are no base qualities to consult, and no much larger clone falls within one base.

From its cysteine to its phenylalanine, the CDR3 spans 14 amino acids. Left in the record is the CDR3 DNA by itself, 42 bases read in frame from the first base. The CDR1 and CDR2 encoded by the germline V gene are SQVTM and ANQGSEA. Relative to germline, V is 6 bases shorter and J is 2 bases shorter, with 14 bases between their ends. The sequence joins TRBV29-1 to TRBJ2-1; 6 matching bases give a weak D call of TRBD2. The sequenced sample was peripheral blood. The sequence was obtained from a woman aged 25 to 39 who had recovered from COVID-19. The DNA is TGCAGCGTAAGGGCGGGACGAACCTACAATGAGCAGTTCTTC. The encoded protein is CSVRAGRTYNEQFF.